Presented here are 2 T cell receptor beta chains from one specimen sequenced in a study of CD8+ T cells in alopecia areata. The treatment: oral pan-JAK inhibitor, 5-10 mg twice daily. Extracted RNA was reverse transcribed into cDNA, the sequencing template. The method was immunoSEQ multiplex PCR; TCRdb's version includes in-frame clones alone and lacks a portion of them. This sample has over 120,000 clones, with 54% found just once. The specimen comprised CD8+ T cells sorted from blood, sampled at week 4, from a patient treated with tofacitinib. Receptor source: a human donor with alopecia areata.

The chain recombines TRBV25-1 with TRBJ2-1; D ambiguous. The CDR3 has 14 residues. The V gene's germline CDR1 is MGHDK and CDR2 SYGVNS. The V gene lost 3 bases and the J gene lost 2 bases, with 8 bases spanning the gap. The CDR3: CASSDGQAYNEQFF. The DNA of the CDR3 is TGTGCCAGCAGTGATGGTCAGGCCTACAATGAGCAGTTCTTC.

CDR3 sequence (DNA): TGCGCCAGCAGCCAAGTCGAGGGCAGGGTCGGCATTCAGTACTTC. Its protein is CASSQVEGRVGIQYF. The chain has TRBV4-1 and TRBJ2-4; perhaps D is TRBD1 or TRBD2 (5 bases each). Trimming removed 1 base from V and 9 bases from J, with 16 bases in between. The CDR3 has 15 residues. CDR1 and CDR2 (germline): MGHRA, YSYEKL.